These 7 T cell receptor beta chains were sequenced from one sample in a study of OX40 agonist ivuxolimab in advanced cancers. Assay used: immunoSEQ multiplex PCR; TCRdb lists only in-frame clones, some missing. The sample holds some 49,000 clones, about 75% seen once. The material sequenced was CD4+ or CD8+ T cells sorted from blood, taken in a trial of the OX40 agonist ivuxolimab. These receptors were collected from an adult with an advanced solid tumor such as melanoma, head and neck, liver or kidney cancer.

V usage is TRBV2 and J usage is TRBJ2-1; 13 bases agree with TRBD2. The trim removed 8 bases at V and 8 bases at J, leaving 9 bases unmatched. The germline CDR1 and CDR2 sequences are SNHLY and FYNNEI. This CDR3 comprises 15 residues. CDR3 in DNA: TGTGCCAGCCGGGAACTAGCGGGAGGGCCGCATGAGCAGTTCTTC. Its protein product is CASRELAGGPHEQFF.

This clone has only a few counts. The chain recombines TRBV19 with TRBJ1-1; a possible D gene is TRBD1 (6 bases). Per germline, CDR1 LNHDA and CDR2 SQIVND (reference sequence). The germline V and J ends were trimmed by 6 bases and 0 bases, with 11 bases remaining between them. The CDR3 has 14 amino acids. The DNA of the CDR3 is TGTGCCAGTAGCAATACAGGGCTGAACACTGAAGCTTTCTTT. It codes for CASSNTGLNTEAFF.

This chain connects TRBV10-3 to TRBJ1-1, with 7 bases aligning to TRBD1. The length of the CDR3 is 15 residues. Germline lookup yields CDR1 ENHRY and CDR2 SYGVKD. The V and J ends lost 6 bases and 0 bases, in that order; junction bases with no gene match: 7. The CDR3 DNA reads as TGTGCCATCAGAAGACAGGGCCTCTTGAACACTGAAGCTTTCTTT. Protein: CAIRRQGLLNTEAFF.

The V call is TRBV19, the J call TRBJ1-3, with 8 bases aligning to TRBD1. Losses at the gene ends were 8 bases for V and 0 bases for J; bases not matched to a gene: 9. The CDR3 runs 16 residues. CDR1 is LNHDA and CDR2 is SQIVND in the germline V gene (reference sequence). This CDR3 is CASHPRTGSSGNTIYF. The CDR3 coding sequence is TGTGCCAGTCATCCAAGGACAGGGAGCTCTGGAAACACCATATATTTT.

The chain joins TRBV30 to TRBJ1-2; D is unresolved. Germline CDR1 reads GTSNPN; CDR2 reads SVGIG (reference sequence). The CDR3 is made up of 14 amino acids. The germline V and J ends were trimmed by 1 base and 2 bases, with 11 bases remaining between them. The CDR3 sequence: CAWSGGQENYGYTF. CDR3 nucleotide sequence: TGTGCCTGGAGTGGCGGGCAGGAAAACTATGGCTACACCTTC.

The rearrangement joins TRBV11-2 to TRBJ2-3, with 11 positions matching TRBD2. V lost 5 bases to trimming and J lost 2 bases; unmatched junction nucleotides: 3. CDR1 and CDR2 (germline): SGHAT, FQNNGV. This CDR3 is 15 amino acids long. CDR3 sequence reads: CASSRSGRDTDTQYF. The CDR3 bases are TGTGCCAGCAGCCGTAGCGGGAGGGACACAGATACGCAGTATTTT.

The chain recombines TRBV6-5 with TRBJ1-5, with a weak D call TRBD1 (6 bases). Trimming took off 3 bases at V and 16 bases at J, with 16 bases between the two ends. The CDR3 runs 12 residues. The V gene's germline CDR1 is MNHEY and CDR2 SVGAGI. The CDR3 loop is CASSYGQGRLHF. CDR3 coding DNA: TGTGCCAGCAGTTATGGGCAGGGGAGACTCCATTTT.